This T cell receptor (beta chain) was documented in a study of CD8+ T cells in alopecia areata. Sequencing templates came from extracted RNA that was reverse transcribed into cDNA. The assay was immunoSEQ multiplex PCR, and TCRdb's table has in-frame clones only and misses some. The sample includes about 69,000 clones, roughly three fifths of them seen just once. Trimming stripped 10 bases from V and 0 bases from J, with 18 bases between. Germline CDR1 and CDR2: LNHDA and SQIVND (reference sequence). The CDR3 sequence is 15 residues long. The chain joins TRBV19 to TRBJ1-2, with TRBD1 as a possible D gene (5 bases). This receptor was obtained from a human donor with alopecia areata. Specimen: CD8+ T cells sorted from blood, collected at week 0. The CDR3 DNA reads TGTGCCACCTCCCGCGTAGCAGGGTCTAACTATGGCTACACCTTC. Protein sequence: CATSRVAGSNYGYTF.